This T cell receptor (beta chain) was recovered during a study of identical twins. Looked up from germline, CDR1 is KGHSH and CDR2 is LQKENI. Trimming removed 0 bases from V and 0 bases from J, with 9 bases in between. CDR3 length equals 17 residues. TCRdb reanalysed the 5' RACE reads using MiXCR and keeps one entry per CDR3 protein. The sample lists 200,000 to 300,000 distinct CDR3 sequences, about 13% occurring once. There were only healthy Caucasians among the donors. The sample was also linked to a second study, of yellow fever vaccine responses in identical twins.

Sequences were obtained from memory (CD45RO+) T cells sorted from blood. This TCR was recovered from a woman aged 18-35 years in good health. The chain uses TRBV18 and TRBJ2-6; tentatively, D is TRBD1 (5 bases). CDR3 coding DNA: TGTGCCAGCTCACCACCAGGGGAAGGCTCTGGGGCCAACGTCCTGACTTTC. Its translation: CASSPPGEGSGANVLTF.